The 26 T cell receptor beta chains below all came from one sample that was sequenced in a study of blood T cell repertoires in COVID-19. Sequencing was performed with immunoSEQ multiplex PCR; in TCRdb, only in-frame clones are kept and a portion is missing. The sample shows about 140,000 clones, 84% of them seen only once. Material for sequencing was PBMCs or T cells enriched from blood (not recorded which). These receptor sequences come from a woman younger than 30 who had been exposed to COVID-19.

This clone showed up many times. This chain connects TRBV29-1 to TRBJ2-7, with 7 bases that match TRBD2. The junction had 7 bases not matched to a gene; V was cut back by 5 bases and J by 9 bases. The CDR3 sequence is 11 residues long. Germline CDR1 is SQVTM and CDR2 is ANQGSEA. The CDR3 loop reads CSVISGLWQYF. Here the CDR3 DNA reads TGCAGCGTTATTAGCGGGCTATGGCAGTACTTC.

The rearrangement uses TRBV11-2 and TRBJ1-3; D unresolved. V lost 3 bases, J lost 4 bases, and 4 bases lay in between. The germline V gene has CDR1 SGHAT and CDR2 FQNNGV. This CDR3 has 12 residues. For the CDR3, the DNA is TGTGCCAGCAGCTTGGCCGGAAACACCATATATTTT. Its protein product is CASSLAGNTIYF.

V is TRBV6-5 and J is TRBJ1-6; no clear D. This CDR3 contains 14 residues. The V gene's germline CDR1 is MNHEY and CDR2 SVGAGI. The V end lost 6 bases, the J end lost 0 bases, and 6 bases lay between the germline ends. The CDR3 is CASSRSSYNSPLHF. The CDR3 DNA reads as TGTGCCAGCAGCCGTAGCTCCTATAATTCACCCCTCCACTTT.

The chain has TRBV30 and TRBJ2-7; D uncertain. V was trimmed by 2 bases and J by 3 bases, leaving 5 bases between them. This CDR3 region has 11 residues. Germline values: CDR1 GTSNPN, CDR2 SVGIG (reference sequence). The DNA of the CDR3 is TGTGCCTGGAGTTCGGTCTACGAGCAGTACTTC. It translates to CAWSSVYEQYF.

The V and J genes are TRBV7-8 and TRBJ1-6; D is undetermined. This CDR3 is built from 13 residues. Per germline, CDR1 SGHVS and CDR2 FQNEAQ. The germline V and J ends were trimmed by 1 base and 7 bases, with 5 bases remaining between them. This CDR3 reads CASSLGGNSPLHF. The DNA for the CDR3 is TGTGCCAGCAGCTTAGGAGGGAATTCACCCCTCCACTTT.

The chain uses TRBV2 and TRBJ2-3; D unclear. This CDR3 is built from 14 residues. Deletions cut 4 bases from V and 0 bases from J, with 8 bases between. CDR1 and CDR2 (germline): SNHLY, FYNNEI. The CDR3 DNA is TGTGCCAGCAGTGTGGGCCCTAGCACAGATACGCAGTATTTT. Its translation: CASSVGPSTDTQYF.

V gene TRBV3-1 (or the pseudogene TRBV3-2) combines with J gene TRBJ2-3; the match to TRBD2 covers 8 bases. CDR3 length equals 17 residues. The junction had 16 bases not matched to a gene; V was cut back by 5 bases and J by 6 bases. Germline V CDR1 and CDR2: LGHDT, YNNKEL (reference sequence). The CDR3 DNA follows: TGTGCCAGCAGCGTCCGTTGGACAGCGGGAGAGACGGATACGCAGTATTTT. This encodes CASSVRWTAGETDTQYF.

The chain is built from TRBV25-1 and TRBJ2-3, with TRBD1 matching over 7 bases. The V gene's germline CDR1 is MGHDK and CDR2 SYGVNS. V lost 2 bases to trimming and J lost 1 base; unmatched junction nucleotides: 3. CDR3 size: 15 residues. The CDR3 DNA is TGTGCCAGCAGTGAAAAAACAGGGGGCACAGATACGCAGTATTTT. Its translation is CASSEKTGGTDTQYF.

The chain carries TRBV19 and TRBJ2-1, with TRBD1 matching 7 bases. This CDR3 has 14 amino acids. The germline gives CDR1 LNHDA, CDR2 SQIVND (reference sequence). Germline trimming cut 7 bases from V and 7 bases from J; bases unmatched to any gene: 10. CDR3 sequence (DNA): TGTGCCAGTAAGGTTCAGACAGGGCGTAATGAGCAGTTCTTC. Protein product: CASKVQTGRNEQFF.

The chain is built from TRBV29-1 and TRBJ1-1; D call uncertain. The CDR3 spans 15 residues. Germline lookup yields CDR1 SQVTM and CDR2 ANQGSEA. V lost 6 bases, J lost 0 bases, and 17 bases lay in between. CDR3 bases: TGCAGCGTCATCCCCGAGGTGAAAATGAACACTGAAGCTTTCTTT. Translated, it gives CSVIPEVKMNTEAFF.

The chain combines TRBV19 with TRBJ2-4; the match to TRBD1 covers 9 bases. There are 15 residues in the CDR3. From germline, CDR1 is LNHDA and CDR2 SQIVND (reference sequence). After removal of 0 bases from V and 8 bases from J, the junction contained 5 bases not matched to a gene. The CDR3 reads CASSIERTGADIQYF. The DNA of the CDR3 is TGTGCCAGTAGTATAGAGAGGACAGGGGCGGACATTCAGTACTTC. The whole variable domain, filled in from reference TRBV19 and TRBJ2-4, reads DGGITQSPKYLFRKEGQNVTLSCEQNLNHDAMYWYRQDPGQGLRLIYYSQIVNDFQKGDIAEGYSVSREKKESFPLTVTSAQKNPTAFYLCASSIERTGADIQYFGAGTRLSVL.

The chain employs TRBV9 and TRBJ2-7, with TRBD1 matching over 7 bases. The germline V gene has CDR1 SGDLS and CDR2 YYNGEE. The CDR3 sequence is 13 residues long. The V segment lost 4 bases and the J segment 5 bases; nucleotides outside the gene matches: 6. CDR3: CASSPGDRDEQYF. Written as DNA, the CDR3 is TGTGCCAGCAGCCCTGGCGACAGGGACGAGCAGTACTTC.

The CDR3 here is CASSVEADTYGYTF. The DNA of the CDR3 is TGTGCCAGCAGCGTAGAGGCGGACACCTATGGCTACACCTTC. The chain links TRBV9 to TRBJ1-2; the D gene is possibly TRBD1 (5 bases). Trimming left V 0 bases short and J 4 bases short, with 10 bases between. The CDR3 runs 14 residues. Germline lookup yields CDR1 SGDLS and CDR2 YYNGEE.

The rearrangement uses TRBV5-4 and TRBJ1-2; no firm D call. Trimming pared 5 bases from V and 6 bases from J, leaving 8 bases between. The length of the CDR3 is 11 residues. Germline CDR1 reads SGHNT; CDR2 reads YYREEE (reference sequence). The DNA for the CDR3 is TGTGCCAGCAGTGAGGTCGATGGCTACACCTTC. It is translated as CASSEVDGYTF.

This chain links TRBV5-5 with TRBJ1-2, with 7 bases that match TRBD1. The V gene end was trimmed by 3 bases and the J gene end by 13 bases; junction bases not matched to a gene: 21. Per the germline V gene, CDR1 is SGHKS and CDR2 is YYEKEE (reference sequence). CDR3 size: 16 residues. CDR3 nucleotides: TGTGCCAGCAGCTCACCTAAAAAAGCCAGGGGGTCGTATCGCACCTTC. Protein sequence: CASSSPKKARGSYRTF. The full variable domain, rest sourced from reference TRBV5-5 and TRBJ1-2, is DAGVTQSPTHLIKTRGQQVTLRCSPISGHKSVSWYQQVLGQGPQFIFQYYEKEERGRGNFPDRFSARQFPNYSSELNVNALLLGDSALYLCASSSPKKARGSYRTFGSGTRLTVV.

This clone has more than one count but fewer than ten. CDR3 residues: CASSLVGVYQPQHF. CDR3 nucleotide sequence: TGTGCCAGCAGCTTAGTAGGAGTTTATCAGCCCCAGCATTTT. This chain connects TRBV7-8 to TRBJ1-5, with D uncertain. Trimming shortened V by 1 base and J by 5 bases, and 9 bases separated the two germline ends. This CDR3 has 14 residues. Germline V gene data show CDR1 as SGHVS and CDR2 as FQNEAQ.

The rearrangement joins TRBV30 to TRBJ1-2; 7 bases fit TRBD1. The CDR3 consists of 13 residues. The V segment lost 3 bases and the J segment 4 bases; nucleotides outside the gene matches: 5. Germline V gives CDR1 GTSNPN, CDR2 SVGIG (reference sequence). The DNA for the CDR3 is TGTGCCTGGAGACTGACAGGGACCTATGGCTACACCTTC. This sequence encodes CAWRLTGTYGYTF.

This chain links TRBV18 with TRBJ2-1; the match to TRBD1 covers 10 bases. Germline-derived CDR1 and CDR2 are KGHSH and LQKENI. CDR3 length: 15 residues. V was pared by 3 bases and J by 4 bases, with 3 bases of the junction left unmatched. The CDR3 nucleotides are TGTGCCAGCTCACCCGACAGGGGGCTTTACAATGAGCAGTTCTTC. Its translation: CASSPDRGLYNEQFF.

There are many counts of this clone. The rearrangement joins TRBV6-2 or TRBV6-3 to TRBJ2-1; D may be TRBD2 (6 bases). CDR3 length: 13 amino acids. Germline V gene lookup returns CDR1 MNHEY and CDR2 SVGEGT. V was cut by 4 bases and J by 4 bases, with 8 bases left in between. The CDR3 here is CASSSLAYNEQFF. The DNA for the CDR3 is TGTGCCAGCAGTTCACTAGCTTACAATGAGCAGTTCTTC.

Only one count was recorded for this clone. This chain uses TRBV20-1 with TRBJ1-2, with a tentative D call TRBD1 (5 bases). Germline CDR1 is DFQATT and CDR2 is SNEGSKA (reference sequence). The CDR3 is 11 residues long. V gave up 5 bases and J gave up 8 bases, with 12 bases separating them. CDR3 coding DNA: TGCAGTGCTTTGGACATCTACGGCTACACCTTC. Translation gives CSALDIYGYTF.

The rearrangement links TRBV5-1 to TRBJ2-1; perhaps TRBD1 as D (6 bases). This CDR3 has 14 residues. Trimming pared 3 bases from V and 7 bases from J, leaving 14 bases between. CDR1 SGHRS and CDR2 YFSETQ come from the germline V gene. CDR3 sequence: CASSYWTELNEQFF. CDR3 DNA sequence: TGCGCCAGCAGCTACTGGACAGAACTAAATGAGCAGTTCTTC.

There are many counts of this clone. The V gene is TRBV2, the J gene TRBJ2-2, with D tentatively TRBD1 (5 bases). Germline V CDR1 and CDR2: SNHLY, FYNNEI. The CDR3 has 14 residues. Trimming left V 5 bases short and J 4 bases short, with 11 bases between. CDR3 nucleotide sequence: TGTGCCAGCAGTAAGACAGTAAGCACCGGGGAGCTGTTTTTT. This translates into CASSKTVSTGELFF.

V gene TRBV5-1 combines with J gene TRBJ1-3; tentative D call: TRBD1 (5 bases). This CDR3 region has 16 residues. The V end lost 0 bases, the J end lost 2 bases, and 12 bases lay between the germline ends. From germline, CDR1 is SGHRS and CDR2 YFSETQ. CDR3 protein: CASSLGSGWTGNTIYF. Here the CDR3 DNA reads TGCGCCAGCAGCTTGGGGTCAGGGTGGACTGGAAACACCATATATTTT.

V gene TRBV11-2 combines with J gene TRBJ2-5, with TRBD1 identical over 12 bases. The CDR3 length is 16 residues. Germline V lookup: CDR1 SGHAT, CDR2 FQNNGV. J lost 4 bases, V lost 1 base, and 4 bases had no gene match. CDR3 protein: CASSLGGQGASETQYF. The DNA of the CDR3 is TGTGCCAGCAGCTTAGGGGGACAGGGGGCTTCAGAGACCCAGTACTTC. Full variable domain (remainder filled in from reference TRBV11-2 and TRBJ2-5): EAGVAQSPRYKIIEKRQSVAFWCNPISGHATLYWYQQILGQGPKLLIQFQNNGVVDDSQLPKDRFSAERLKGVDSTLKIQPAKLEDSAVYLCASSLGGQGASETQYFGPGTRLLVL.

This clone was counted only a few times. The chain is built from TRBV23-1 and TRBJ1-5; D is unclear. TRBV23-1 is identified as an open reading frame with a role that is uncertain. The CDR3 loop spans 16 amino acids. Trimming took 2 bases from V and 4 from J, leaving 15 bases between them. The CDR3 nucleotides are TGCGCCAGCAGTCAAGGCGGAGCGGGCAGTAATCAGCCCCAGCATTTT. Translation gives CASSQGGAGSNQPQHF.

The chain carries TRBV7-9 and TRBJ2-5, with a possible D match to TRBD2 (6 bases). The ends were cut back, 0 bases at V and 1 base at J, with 9 bases in the middle. CDR3 length: 15 amino acids. Germline CDR1 reads SEHNR; CDR2 reads FQNEAQ (reference sequence). CDR3 in amino acids: CASSLAEGGQETQYF. The CDR3 DNA is TGTGCCAGCAGCTTAGCGGAGGGAGGCCAAGAGACCCAGTACTTC.